This is a list of T cell receptor beta chains from one sample in a study of blood T cells in healthy people across ages. One entry per CDR3 protein, called by TCRdb with MiXCR from the 5' RACE reads. The repertoire holds more than 700,000 distinct CDR3 sequences, with roughly 50% as singletons. Sequencing used blood. Receptor source: an elderly man in good health. CDR3s include the opening cysteine and the closing phenylalanine or tryptophan. Each record gives: CDR3 DNA, CDR3 protein, D gene, clone size, J gene, V gene. The D gene is left open where the match is weak. Clone size is given for some rows only: seen once, a few or many times, or a class if the clone is expanded.

cdr3_nt: TGTGCCAGCAGCTTAACCCTGACGGGCTCAAATGAAAAACTGTTTTTT
cdr3_aa: CASSLTLTGSNEKLFF
d_call: -
clone_size: -
j_call: TRBJ1-4
v_call: TRBV7-9

cdr3_nt: TGTGCCAGCAGTCGAAGAGAAGGGCAGGGTGGGTCCATTAATAACAATGAGCAGTTCTTC
cdr3_aa: CASSRREGQGGSINNNEQFF
d_call: -
clone_size: -
j_call: TRBJ2-1
v_call: TRBV7-9

cdr3_nt: TGTGCCAGCAGCCAAGGGACAGCGCGAGAGCAGTTCTTC
cdr3_aa: CASSQGTAREQFF
d_call: -
clone_size: -
j_call: TRBJ2-1
v_call: TRBV3-1

cdr3_nt: TGCAGTGCTAGCGAGGGGATCATAAAGACCCAGTACTTC
cdr3_aa: CSASEGIIKTQYF
d_call: -
clone_size: few
j_call: TRBJ2-5
v_call: TRBV20-1

cdr3_nt: TGTGCCAGCAGCCCAACCCGTCTAGGCTATGGCTACACCTTC
cdr3_aa: CASSPTRLGYGYTF
d_call: -
clone_size: few
j_call: TRBJ1-2
v_call: TRBV11-2

cdr3_nt: TGTGCCAGCAGCCAAGAACCTTGGGGGGGACCCCAAGAGACCCAGTACTTC
cdr3_aa: CASSQEPWGGPQETQYF
d_call: TRBD2
clone_size: -
j_call: TRBJ2-5
v_call: TRBV3-1

cdr3_nt: TGCGCCAGCAGCTTGCAGGGACAGGTTTTGAATGAGCAGTTCTTC
cdr3_aa: CASSLQGQVLNEQFF
d_call: TRBD1
clone_size: -
j_call: TRBJ2-1
v_call: TRBV5-1

cdr3_nt: TGTGCCAGCAGCTTGTACGGCGAAGAGACCCAGTACTTC
cdr3_aa: CASSLYGEETQYF
d_call: -
clone_size: -
j_call: TRBJ2-5
v_call: TRBV5-5

cdr3_nt: TGTGCCAGCAGTTTTCGGGGACTAGCGGGAATCAGTGAGCAGTTCTTC
cdr3_aa: CASSFRGLAGISEQFF
d_call: TRBD2
clone_size: -
j_call: TRBJ2-1
v_call: TRBV27

cdr3_nt: TGTGCCAGCAGCTTAACAGGGAGCGGCTCCTACAATGAGCAGTTCTTC
cdr3_aa: CASSLTGSGSYNEQFF
d_call: -
clone_size: -
j_call: TRBJ2-1
v_call: TRBV7-9

cdr3_nt: TGTGCCAGCAGCTTCTTCGGGGGGACCTACGAGCAGTACTTC
cdr3_aa: CASSFFGGTYEQYF
d_call: TRBD2
clone_size: -
j_call: TRBJ2-7
v_call: TRBV7-6

cdr3_nt: TGTGCCTGGAGTCCGACCAACTATGGCTACACCTTC
cdr3_aa: CAWSPTNYGYTF
d_call: -
clone_size: -
j_call: TRBJ1-2
v_call: TRBV30

cdr3_nt: TGCAGCGTTGTAGGCGGGAGCTACGAGCAGTACTTC
cdr3_aa: CSVVGGSYEQYF
d_call: TRBD2
clone_size: many
j_call: TRBJ2-7
v_call: TRBV29-1

cdr3_nt: TGTGCCAGCCGCAGTATGTTAGCGCAAGAGACCCAGTACTTC
cdr3_aa: CASRSMLAQETQYF
d_call: -
clone_size: -
j_call: TRBJ2-5
v_call: TRBV7-2

cdr3_nt: TGTGCCAGCAGGCCGGGACTAGCGGTCTCCTACAATGAGCAGTTCTTC
cdr3_aa: CASRPGLAVSYNEQFF
d_call: TRBD2
clone_size: -
j_call: TRBJ2-1
v_call: TRBV6-5